This TCR beta chain comes out of a study of molecular identifiers for immune sequencing clone quantification. The CDR3 totals 15 residues. Germline V gene lookup returns CDR1 SGHTA and CDR2 FQGNSA. V trimming: 3 bases; J trimming: 7 bases; junction bases outside the gene matches: 8. TCRdb called the PCR reads again in MiXCR, with one record for every CDR3 protein. The repertoire includes some 97,000 distinct CDR3 sequences, 35% to 40% of them detected once, and 4% to 4.5% sits in the top ten. This clonotype was counted at least ten times. The chain joins TRBV7-2 to TRBJ1-4; 7 positions agree with TRBD1. The TCR originated in a human donor in good health. Some libraries in this study had Jurkat cell RNA spiked in. The source material was naive CD8+ T cells from blood, with Jurkat cell RNA spiked in. Subset given: FACS-sorted CD8+CD4-CCR7+CD45RA+ naive T cells. CDR3 protein: CASSFDRTGLEKLFF. Here the CDR3 DNA reads TGTGCCAGCAGCTTCGATCGGACAGGACTTGAAAAACTGTTTTTT.